The rows below give T cell receptor beta chains drawn from one sample of a study of blood T cell repertoires in COVID-19. TCRdb's table, derived via immunoSEQ multiplex PCR, lists solely in-frame clones and lacks some. The sample yields 200,000 to 300,000 clones, about 88% seen once. The sample was peripheral blood. These receptors were collected from a man under 40 with active or convalescent COVID-19. Each CDR3 is given with its conserved first and last residue. The order of the fields is CDR3 protein, CDR3 DNA, J gene, V gene, clone size, D gene. The D gene is left open where the match is weak. Clone size is given for some rows only: seen once, a few or many times, or a class if the clone is expanded.

CASSLGETGLAGNTIYF | TGTGCCAGCAGCTTAGGAGAGACAGGGTTGGCTGGAAACACCATATATTTT | TRBJ1-3 | TRBV11-2 | - | TRBD1
CASSPGPPTGELFF | TGTGCCAGCTCACCAGGCCCCCCCACCGGGGAGCTGTTTTTT | TRBJ2-2 | TRBV18 | - | -
CASSLAASGVEQFF | TGTGCCAGCAGCTTGGCGGCCAGCGGGGTAGAGCAGTTCTTC | TRBJ2-1 | TRBV5-4 | - | TRBD2
CASSFDRSYGYTF | TGTGCCAGCAGCTTTGACAGAAGCTATGGCTACACCTTC | TRBJ1-2 | TRBV7-2 | - | -
CASSSAGARITYEQYF | TGTGCCAGCAGTTCTGCGGGGGCAAGAATCACCTACGAGCAGTACTTC | TRBJ2-7 | TRBV27 | - | -
CASSLFGTSGNGELFF | TGTGCCAGCAGTTTGTTCGGAACAAGCGGGAACGGGGAGCTGTTTTTT | TRBJ2-2 | TRBV27 | - | TRBD2
CAWSGDNPGAEQFF | TGTGCCTGGAGTGGAGACAACCCCGGCGCTGAGCAGTTCTTC | TRBJ2-1 | TRBV30 | - | -
CASSESSGGALNEQFF | TGTGCCAGTAGTGAGTCTAGCGGGGGGGCCCTAAATGAGCAGTTCTTC | TRBJ2-1 | TRBV19 | - | TRBD2
CASSEGPQVSGNTIYF | TGTGCCAGCAGTGAAGGCCCCCAGGTATCAGGAAACACCATATATTTT | TRBJ1-3 | TRBV2 | once | -
CASSLDYREKAETQYF | TGCGCCAGCAGCTTGGACTACCGGGAGAAGGCAGAGACCCAGTACTTC | TRBJ2-5 | TRBV5-1 | - | -
CASSIGVGNTIYF | TGTGCCAGCAGCATCGGGGTTGGAAACACCATATATTTT | TRBJ1-3 | TRBV11-3 | - | -
CASSLTTDRVQPQHF | TGTGCCAGCAGTTTAACCACCGACAGGGTTCAGCCCCAGCATTTT | TRBJ1-5 | TRBV27 | - | TRBD1
CASSRSQGEVTEAFF | TGCGCCAGCAGCCGCTCACAGGGGGAGGTTACTGAAGCTTTCTTT | TRBJ1-1 | TRBV4-3 | - | TRBD1
CASSDRVQTEAFF | TGTGCCAGCAGTGACAGGGTGCAAACTGAAGCTTTCTTT | TRBJ1-1 | TRBV6-1 | - | -
CASSPPLTGVQETQYF | TGTGCCAGCAGCCCGCCCCTGACAGGGGTACAAGAGACCCAGTACTTC | TRBJ2-5 | TRBV28 | - | TRBD1
CASSLLGGTNEKLFF | TGCGCCAGCAGCTTGCTCGGAGGAACTAATGAAAAACTGTTTTTT | TRBJ1-4 | TRBV5-1 | - | -
CASSPPGANYGYTF | TGTGCCAGCTCACCACCGGGGGCAAACTATGGCTACACCTTC | TRBJ1-2 | TRBV18 | - | -
CASSTSGGNYGYTF | TGTGCCAGCAGTACGTCCGGGGGGAACTATGGCTACACCTTC | TRBJ1-2 | TRBV6-5 | once | -
CASTMTGADTEAFF | TGTGCCAGCACCATGACAGGGGCGGACACTGAAGCTTTCTTT | TRBJ1-1 | TRBV6-5 | - | TRBD1
CASTRQWATLHF | TGTGCCAGCACCCGTCAATGGGCCACCCTCCACTTT | TRBJ1-6 | TRBV7-8 | - | -
CASSPSGQGFGKLFF | TGTGCCAGCAGCCCATCGGGACAGGGGTTCGGGAAACTGTTTTTT | TRBJ1-4 | TRBV6-5 | - | TRBD1
CASSPEGLAGSNEQFF | TGTGCCAGCAGCCCAGAGGGACTAGCGGGGTCCAATGAGCAGTTCTTC | TRBJ2-1 | TRBV6-4 | - | TRBD2
CASSLDPGGINQPQHF | TGCGCCAGCAGCTTGGATCCAGGGGGCATCAATCAGCCCCAGCATTTT | TRBJ1-5 | TRBV5-1 | - | TRBD1
CAISDGDRATDSNQPQHF | TGTGCCATCAGTGACGGGGACAGGGCAACAGATAGCAATCAGCCCCAGCATTTT | TRBJ1-5 | TRBV10-3 | - | TRBD1
CASSQEEDSYSYEQYF | TGTGCCAGCAGCCAAGAAGAGGACTCCTACTCCTACGAGCAGTACTTC | TRBJ2-7 | TRBV4-2 | many | -
CSVSRDRGNQETQYF | TGCAGCGTTTCCCGGGACAGGGGGAACCAAGAGACCCAGTACTTC | TRBJ2-5 | TRBV29-1 | few | TRBD1
CASSEFGQGWNYGYTF | TGTGCCAGCAGTGAATTCGGACAGGGCTGGAACTATGGCTACACCTTC | TRBJ1-2 | TRBV6-1 | - | TRBD1
CASRDQGQGSYGYTF | TGTGCCAGCAGGGACCAGGGACAGGGTAGCTATGGCTACACCTTC | TRBJ1-2 | TRBV7-9 | - | TRBD1
CASSTGQTNYGYTF | TGTGCCAGCTCCACGGGACAGACTAACTATGGCTACACCTTC | TRBJ1-2 | TRBV6-5 | - | TRBD1
CASSIRGLAGGLGTDTQYF | TGTGCCAGTAGTATACGTGGGCTAGCGGGGGGGTTGGGCACAGATACGCAGTATTTT | TRBJ2-3 | TRBV19 | - | TRBD2
CASSVDRESYEQFF | TGTGCCAGTAGTGTGGACAGGGAATCGTATGAGCAGTTCTTC | TRBJ2-1 | TRBV19 | once | TRBD1
CASSSGSGDTEAFF | TGTGCCAGCAGCTCGGGGAGCGGGGACACTGAAGCTTTCTTT | TRBJ1-1 | TRBV27 | few | -